The 23 T cell receptor beta chains presented below share a single source sample, sequenced in a study of blood T cell repertoires in COVID-19. The repertoire was sequenced with immunoSEQ multiplex PCR; TCRdb's copy has only in-frame clones and lacks some. The profile shows 130,000 or so clones, about 90% of them singletons. The material sequenced was peripheral blood. The source is a woman aged 45-59 years who had recovered from COVID-19.

The rearrangement joins TRBV5-1 to TRBJ2-7, with 14 positions matching TRBD2. The germline CDR1 and CDR2 sequences are SGHRS and YFSETQ. J was trimmed by 0 bases and V by 4 bases; bases with no gene match: 6. CDR3 size: 17 residues. Here the CDR3 reads CASSKGLAGVSSYEQYF. DNA of the CDR3: TGCGCCAGCAGCAAGGGACTAGCGGGGGTGAGCTCCTACGAGCAGTACTTC.

The chain links TRBV7-8 to TRBJ1-1, with D unresolved. V was clipped by 5 bases and J by 4 bases, with 20 bases between them. The germline gives CDR1 SGHVS, CDR2 FQNEAQ. CDR3 length equals 16 residues. The CDR3 spells CASSARFSQEVTEAFF. In DNA form, the CDR3 reads TGTGCCAGCAGCGCCAGGTTCTCGCAGGAGGTCACTGAAGCTTTCTTT.

V is TRBV28 and J is TRBJ2-7; 7 bases agree with TRBD2. Unmatched junction bases numbered 12, after V lost 6 bases and J lost 4 bases. Per germline, CDR1 MDHEN and CDR2 SYDVKM. The CDR3 covers 15 residues. The CDR3 spells CASSPGVVGGYEQYF. DNA of the CDR3: TGTGCCAGCAGCCCCGGAGTGGTGGGAGGGTACGAGCAGTACTTC.

The DNA of the CDR3 is TGTGCCAGCACCTCGATTTGGCTCTATGGCTACACCTTC. Its translation is CASTSIWLYGYTF. V usage is TRBV7-9 and J usage is TRBJ1-2, with D unclear. V was clipped by 7 bases and J by 4 bases, with 13 bases between them. This CDR3 comprises 13 residues. Germline values: CDR1 SEHNR, CDR2 FQNEAQ (reference sequence).

The CDR3 sequence is CAISDPGQPEVQAFF. CDR3 sequence (DNA): TGTGCCATCAGTGACCCGGGACAGCCCGAAGTACAAGCTTTCTTT. The V and J genes are TRBV10-3 and TRBJ1-1, with TRBD1 identical over 7 bases. Germline V gene data show CDR1 as ENHRY and CDR2 as SYGVKD. V shed 3 bases and J 9 bases; nucleotides not matched to a gene: 13. The CDR3 sequence is 15 residues long.

This chain uses TRBV4-3 with TRBJ2-3; 8 nucleotides align to TRBD1. The CDR3 runs to 17 residues. Trimming removed 0 bases from V and 4 bases from J; junction bases left unmatched: 9. Looked up from germline, CDR1 is LGHNA and CDR2 is YSLEER. In DNA form, the CDR3 reads TGCGCCAGCAGCCAAGATTATGGCAGGGGGCGGCCAGATACGCAGTATTTT. This translates into CASSQDYGRGRPDTQYF.

CDR3 nucleotide sequence: TGCGCCAGCAGCCAAGTATTCCGGGAGCCGGGCGAGCAGTACTTC. Encoded protein: CASSQVFREPGEQYF. The chain joins TRBV4-3 to TRBJ2-7; D might be TRBD2 (6 bases). This CDR3 spans 15 amino acids. Germline V gene data show CDR1 as LGHNA and CDR2 as YSLEER. Trimming shortened V by 1 base and J by 6 bases, and 16 bases separated the two germline ends.

This clone turned up a few times. V and J are TRBV7-9 and TRBJ2-5, with D perhaps matching TRBD2 (6 bases). The V and J ends lost 3 bases and 3 bases respectively, with 14 bases between them. Germline CDR1 and CDR2: SEHNR and FQNEAQ (reference sequence). The CDR3 consists of 15 residues. The CDR3 nucleotides read TGTGCCAGCAGCTTGCCGGGAGTGGGGAAAGAGACCCAGTACTTC. Amino acids: CASSLPGVGKETQYF.

At least ten counts were recorded for this clone. The chain combines TRBV27 with TRBJ2-7, with a weak D call TRBD2 (6 bases). The CDR3 is 15 residues long. V lost 2 bases to trimming and J lost 2 bases, with 13 bases between them. Germline CDR1 MNHEY, CDR2 SMNVEV (reference sequence). CDR3 in amino acids: CASSLGRDLPYEQYF. The CDR3 region has the DNA TGTGCCAGCAGTTTAGGGCGGGACCTCCCCTACGAGCAGTACTTC.

The genes are TRBV11-2 and TRBJ2-3, with D unresolved. Germline V lookup: CDR1 SGHAT, CDR2 FQNNGV. Deletions cut 4 bases from V and 3 bases from J, with 2 bases between. This CDR3 has 11 residues. Written as DNA, the CDR3 is TGTGCCAGCAGCTCAACAGATACGCAGTATTTT. Residues: CASSSTDTQYF.

The V call is TRBV28, the J call TRBJ2-7, with 11 bases lining up with TRBD1. The CDR3 runs 15 residues. Trimming removed 5 bases from V and 4 bases from J; junction bases left unmatched: 7. Germline V gene sequence: CDR1 MDHEN, CDR2 SYDVKM. CDR3 in amino acids: CASSPPGDRGYEQYF. CDR3 DNA sequence: TGTGCCAGCAGTCCCCCAGGGGACAGGGGGTACGAGCAGTACTTC. The variable domain in full, completed from reference TRBV28 and TRBJ2-7, reads DVKVTQSSRYLVKRTGEKVFLECVQDMDHENMFWYRQDPGLGLRLIYFSYDVKMKEKGDIPEGYSVSREKKERFSLILESASTNQTSMYLCASSPPGDRGYEQYFGPGTRLTVT.

The chain recombines TRBV12-5 with TRBJ1-2; 8 bases align to TRBD1. CDR3 size: 16 residues. Germline V gene data show CDR1 as LGHNT and CDR2 as FRNRAP. V lost 2 bases, J lost 4 bases, and 9 bases stayed unmatched. CDR3 sequence reads: CASGLTKDRAAYGYTF. The CDR3 DNA follows: TGTGCTAGTGGTTTGACTAAGGACAGGGCGGCCTATGGCTACACCTTC.

This chain connects TRBV20-1 to TRBJ1-1, with 7 bases lining up with TRBD1. Losses at the gene ends were 3 bases for V and 3 bases for J; bases not matched to a gene: 4. This CDR3 has 13 amino acids. CDR1 is DFQATT, CDR2 SNEGSKA, per germline (reference sequence). CDR3 DNA: TGCAGTGCTAGTAGGGGGCGCGACACTGAAGCTTTCTTT. It translates to CSASRGRDTEAFF.

The rearrangement links TRBV15 to TRBJ1-1, with unresolved D. CDR1 is LNHNV, CDR2 YYDKDF, per germline (reference sequence). V lost 6 bases and J 4 bases, leaving 12 bases between the germline ends. The CDR3 has 13 residues. CDR3 sequence reads: CATRAGVGTEAFF. The CDR3 nucleotides read TGTGCCACCAGGGCAGGCGTAGGCACTGAAGCTTTCTTT.

This clone appeared once. The V and J genes are TRBV7-8 and TRBJ2-5; 9 nucleotides match TRBD1. Germline lookup yields CDR1 SGHVS and CDR2 FQNEAQ. The trim removed 2 bases at V and 4 bases at J, leaving 5 bases unmatched. The CDR3 totals 15 residues. The CDR3 is CASSLNRGRRETQYF. DNA of the CDR3: TGTGCCAGCAGCTTAAACAGGGGGCGGCGAGAGACCCAGTACTTC.

The chain recombines TRBV12-3 or TRBV12-4 with TRBJ1-2, with TRBD1 matching over 8 bases. J was trimmed by 5 bases and V by 6 bases; bases with no gene match: 2. The CDR3 loop spans 12 amino acids. The CDR3 DNA follows: TGTGCCAGCAGGGACAGGGCATATGGCTACACCTTC. Translation gives CASRDRAYGYTF.

This chain links TRBV5-1 with TRBJ2-1; D uncertain. CDR3 length: 12 amino acids. Germline V gives CDR1 SGHRS, CDR2 YFSETQ. With 2 bases removed from V and 10 bases from J, the gap between germline ends came to 10 bases. CDR3 in amino acids: CASSFGTREQFF. The DNA for the CDR3 is TGCGCCAGCAGCTTCGGTACCCGGGAGCAGTTCTTC.

The V and J genes are TRBV30 and TRBJ2-1, with 11 bases fitting TRBD1. This CDR3 comprises 14 residues. V lost 3 bases and J lost 5; bases outside the gene matches: 3. Per the germline V gene, CDR1 is GTSNPN and CDR2 is SVGIG (reference sequence). The CDR3 region is CAWSGQGADNEQFF. DNA for the CDR3: TGTGCCTGGAGCGGACAGGGGGCGGACAATGAGCAGTTCTTC.

This chain links TRBV20-1 with TRBJ2-5; 7 bases match TRBD1. J gave up 5 bases and V 4 bases, and 7 bases lay outside the gene matches. Germline lookup yields CDR1 DFQATT and CDR2 SNEGSKA (reference sequence). There are 13 residues in the CDR3. The CDR3 bases are TGCAGTGCTAATGACAGGGCCGTCGAGACCCAGTACTTC. It yields the protein CSANDRAVETQYF.

The chain links TRBV7-7 to TRBJ2-2; 11 bases match TRBD2. The CDR3 has 16 residues. Germline CDR1 reads SSHAT; CDR2 reads FNYEAQ (reference sequence). The ends lost 4 bases at V and 6 bases at J; junction bases unmatched: 7. DNA for the CDR3: TGTGCCAGCAGCTCTTTTGTAGCGGGAGGGGCCGGGGAGCTGTTTTTT. Its protein product is CASSSFVAGGAGELFF.

This clone was counted between two and nine times. The V call is TRBV2, the J call TRBJ1-1; 8 nucleotides match TRBD1. Germline V gene sequence: CDR1 SNHLY, CDR2 FYNNEI. This CDR3 is built from 15 residues. Losses at the gene ends were 3 bases for V and 5 bases for J; bases not matched to a gene: 8. The CDR3 region has the DNA TGTGCCAGCAGTGATTTGGGCAGGGGGCGGACTGAAGCTTTCTTT. It specifies CASSDLGRGRTEAFF.

The sample holds one count of this clone. The genes are TRBV6-2 or TRBV6-3 and TRBJ2-7, with TRBD1 identical over 7 bases. The CDR3 sequence is 14 residues long. Germline V gene sequence: CDR1 MNHEY, CDR2 SVGEGT. V was clipped by 5 bases and J by 6 bases; unmatched bases: 10. The CDR3 nucleotides are TGTGCCAGCAGTCACATGACAGGGAGTTCCGAGCAGTACTTC. Amino acids: CASSHMTGSSEQYF.

This clone has just one count. This chain joins TRBV5-1 and TRBJ2-7; D is undetermined. The V gene lost 0 bases and the J gene lost 7 bases, with 11 bases spanning the gap. This CDR3 contains 13 residues. Germline V gene data show CDR1 as SGHRS and CDR2 as YFSETQ. The CDR3 region has the DNA TGCGCCAGCAGCTTGGCGGCGGCGGCAGAGCAGTACTTC. It translates to CASSLAAAAEQYF.